The rows below give T cell receptor beta chains drawn from one sample of a study of metastatic and nonmetastatic thyroid tumors. MiXCR reprocessed the PCR reads for TCRdb. The table lists around 20,000 clones, approximately 22% of them singletons. Sequencing was done on a sample of adjacent normal tissue. The origin of the receptors is a female donor with papillary thyroid cancer or a benign thyroid nodule (not recorded which). Some clones in this sample may be carry-over from other donors' samples. The CDR3 runs from the conserved cysteine through the conserved F or W. D genes are given only for firm matches. Part of the rows lack a size; the others show once, few, many or a class for expanded clones.

j_gene,abundance,v_gene,d_gene,CDR3aa,CDR3nt
TRBJ1-2,NA,TRBV7-8,TRBD1,CASSLDIQGLSYGYTF,TGTGCCAGCAGCTTAGATATACAGGGGTTGAGCTATGGCTACACCTTC
TRBJ2-5,few,TRBV20-1,TRBD1,CSATETGWEETQYF,TGCAGTGCTACCGAGACAGGGTGGGAAGAGACCCAGTACTTC
TRBJ1-2,few,TRBV12-3/TRBV12-4,TRBD1,CASGQGSYGYTF,TGTGCCAGCGGACAGGGAAGCTATGGCTACACCTTC
TRBJ1-6,NA,TRBV27,TRBD1,CASRDRRYNSPPHF,TGTGCCAGTCGGGACAGACGATATAATTCACCCCCCCACTTT
TRBJ2-5,few,TRBV27,TRBD1,CASSLQGAVRTQHF,TGTGCCAGCAGTCTTCAGGGGGCAGTGCGGACCCAGCACTTC
TRBJ1-1,few,TRBV6-1,NA,CASRLTGFDTEAFF,TGTGCCAGCAGACTTACAGGGTTCGACACTGAAGCTTTCTTT
TRBJ2-1,NA,TRBV20-1,TRBD2,CSAIGLAGVTTEQFF,TGCAGTGCTATAGGACTAGCGGGAGTTACCACTGAGCAGTTCTTC
TRBJ1-2,medium-sized,TRBV5-1,TRBD1,CASSLAGGYGYTF,TGCGCCAGCAGCTTGGCAGGGGGCTATGGCTACACCTTC
TRBJ1-2,few,TRBV2,TRBD1,CASSEAGTGIGYTF,TGTGCCAGCAGTGAAGCCGGGACAGGGATAGGCTACACCTTC
TRBJ2-3,NA,TRBV7-3,NA,CASSRSSTDTQYF,TGTGCCAGCAGCCGCTCGAGTACAGATACGCAGTATTTT
TRBJ2-2,few,TRBV12-3/TRBV12-4,TRBD1,CASSGTGKNTGELFF,TGTGCCAGCAGCGGGACAGGAAAGAACACCGGGGAGCTGTTTTTT
TRBJ2-1,few,TRBV6-5,NA,CASSFREWGNEQFF,TGTGCCAGCAGTTTCAGGGAGTGGGGCAATGAGCAGTTCTTC
TRBJ2-1,NA,TRBV5-5,NA,CAISNGCSRNEQFF,TGTGCCATCAGCAATGGGTGCAGTCGCAATGAGCAGTTCTTC
TRBJ2-7,NA,TRBV29-1,NA,CSVEIQGGYYEQYF,TGCAGCGTTGAAATTCAAGGGGGGTACTACGAGCAGTACTTC
TRBJ2-3,many,TRBV9,TRBD2,CASSVGVGLEDTQYF,TGTGCCAGCAGCGTAGGAGTGGGACTAGAAGATACGCAGTATTTT
TRBJ2-1,NA,TRBV5-1,NA,CASSREGNEQFF,TGCGCCAGCAGCCGAGAAGGCAATGAGCAGTTCTTC
TRBJ2-3,NA,TRBV20-1,TRBD2,CRASGGSRTDTQYF,TGCAGAGCTAGCGGCGGGAGTCGCACAGATACGCAGTATTTT
TRBJ2-2,NA,TRBV6-1,NA,CASTPGGALTGELFF,TGTGCCAGCACCCCAGGGGGGGCCCTCACCGGGGAGCTGTTTTTT
TRBJ2-1,medium-sized,TRBV6-1,TRBD2,CASSRGLAGVMYEQFF,TGTGCCAGCAGCCGGGGACTAGCGGGAGTTATGTATGAGCAGTTCTTC
TRBJ2-2,NA,TRBV11-1,NA,CASSSDNRGLSGELFF,TGTGCCAGCAGTTCCGACAACAGGGGACTATCCGGGGAGCTGTTTTTT
TRBJ2-1,few,TRBV6-1,TRBD2,CASSEWVAGEEQFF,TGTGCCAGCAGTGAATGGGTAGCGGGAGAGGAGCAGTTCTTC
TRBJ2-7,NA,TRBV2,TRBD1,CASRMQGAGEQYF,TGTGCCAGCAGGATGCAGGGGGCCGGCGAGCAGTACTTC
TRBJ2-2,NA,TRBV15,NA,CATSSTRHTGELFF,TGTGCCACCAGCTCTACCAGACACACCGGGGAGCTGTTTTTT
TRBJ1-2,many,TRBV4-1,NA,CASSQIGQPPKSYTF,TGCGCCAGCAGCCAAATAGGACAGCCTCCTAAGAGCTACACCTTC
TRBJ1-1,NA,TRBV5-1,NA,CASSSVQGLTTEAFF,TGCGCCAGCAGCTCGGTACAGGGCCTGACCACTGAAGCTTTCTTT
TRBJ1-3,few,TRBV11-2,NA,CASSLSRGRLFSGNTIYF,TGTGCCAGCAGCTTATCCAGGGGCAGACTCTTCTCTGGAAACACCATATATTTT
TRBJ2-7,NA,TRBV20-1,NA,CSARSGTLSYEQYF,TGCAGTGCTAGATCCGGGACCCTCTCCTACGAGCAGTACTTC
TRBJ2-3,medium-sized,TRBV27,TRBD1,CASSTKRQGFYTDTQYF,TGTGCCAGCAGTACCAAAAGACAGGGGTTTTATACAGATACGCAGTATTTT
TRBJ1-2,NA,TRBV2,TRBD1,CASSEGPGQGARGYTF,TGTGCCAGCAGTGAAGGCCCGGGACAGGGGGCACGGGGCTACACCTTC
TRBJ1-3,NA,TRBV6-1,NA,CASTSAGRTNTIYF,TGTGCCAGTACCTCCGCGGGACGGACAAACACCATATATTTT
TRBJ2-5,NA,TRBV2,NA,CASGDNNQEAQYF,TGTGCCAGCGGTGACAACAACCAAGAGGCCCAGTACTTC
TRBJ2-5,many,TRBV4-3,NA,CASSQDRHGETQYF,TGCGCCAGCAGCCAAGATCGACATGGGGAGACCCAGTACTTC
TRBJ2-2,NA,TRBV2,NA,CASSEGRAGVTGELFF,TGTGCCAGCAGCGAAGGCAGGGCTGGAGTGACCGGGGAGCTGTTTTTT
TRBJ2-5,once,TRBV20-1,NA,CSARTSDLQETQYF,TGCAGTGCTAGAACTTCGGATCTCCAAGAGACCCAGTACTTC
TRBJ2-7,NA,TRBV11-2,TRBD2,CASSLDWYGTRLFYEQYF,TGTGCCAGCAGCTTAGATTGGTACGGGACTAGACTTTTCTACGAGCAGTACTTC
TRBJ2-7,many,TRBV29-1,NA,CSVEESGSGQGPSYEQYF,TGCAGCGTTGAAGAATCGGGGTCGGGTCAGGGGCCCTCCTACGAGCAGTACTTC
TRBJ2-7,NA,TRBV11-2,TRBD2,CASRPGLAGNEQYF,TGCGCCAGCAGACCGGGTCTAGCGGGGAACGAGCAGTACTTC
TRBJ2-3,NA,TRBV4-1,NA,CASSQDLSSTDTQYF,TGCGCCAGCAGCCAAGATCTATCTAGCACAGATACGCAGTATTTT
TRBJ1-3,few,TRBV7-2,NA,CASSSYLATGNTIYF,TGTGCCAGCAGCTCATACCTTGCAACTGGAAACACCATATATTTT
TRBJ1-2,NA,TRBV6-1,NA,CASTEAAVFSYGYTF,TGTGCCAGCACCGAGGCGGCGGTTTTTAGCTATGGCTACACCTTC
TRBJ2-1,NA,TRBV5-1,NA,CASRQCHEQFF,TGCGCCAGCAGACAGTGCCATGAGCAGTTCTTC
TRBJ2-7,few,TRBV6-2/TRBV6-3,NA,CASSYSEEQYF,TGTGCCAGCAGTTACTCTGAGGAGCAGTACTTC
TRBJ1-2,NA,TRBV6-2/TRBV6-3,NA,CASTYSGAKGYGYTF,TGTGCCAGCACATACTCCGGTGCCAAAGGCTATGGCTACACTTTC
TRBJ1-1,NA,TRBV20-1,NA,CSAGGPGQVNTEAFF,TGCAGTGCTGGGGGACCGGGGCAGGTGAACACTGAAGCTTTCTTT
TRBJ2-5,many,TRBV6-2/TRBV6-3,TRBD2,CASRRTSGRETQYF,TGTGCCAGCAGACGGACTAGCGGGAGAGAGACCCAGTACTTC
TRBJ1-6,many,TRBV4-2,NA,CASSRGESAAGGNSPLHF,TGTGCCAGCAGCCGTGGGGAGTCGGCCGCCGGGGGGAATTCACCCCTCCACTTT
TRBJ1-1,NA,TRBV11-3,NA,CASSLDRMNTEAFF,TGTGCCAGCAGCTTAGATCGAATGAACACTGAAGCTTTCTTT
TRBJ1-1,few,TRBV2,NA,CASTQGEDTEAFF,TGTGCCAGCACACAGGGTGAGGACACTGAAGCTTTCTTT
TRBJ1-1,few,TRBV9,NA,CASSDRVGTEAFF,TGTGCCAGCAGCGACCGGGTTGGTACTGAAGCTTTCTTT
TRBJ1-2,few,TRBV12-3/TRBV12-4,NA,CASSYRTVDGYTF,TGTGCCAGCAGCTACCGGACAGTGGATGGCTACACCTTC
TRBJ1-2,medium-sized,TRBV24-1,TRBD1,CATSDVTGAPSGYTF,TGTGCCACCAGTGATGTTACAGGGGCCCCCAGTGGCTACACCTTC
TRBJ1-2,few,TRBV28,TRBD1,CASSFGDLRGHVGYGYTF,TGTGCCAGCAGTTTCGGTGACCTCAGGGGGCATGTGGGATATGGCTACACCTTC
TRBJ2-7,medium-sized,TRBV28,NA,CASRPGRGYEQYF,TGTGCCAGCAGACCGGGACGAGGATACGAGCAGTACTTC